The 16 T cell receptor beta chains below were found in one sample sequenced in a study of lymphopenia after photon versus proton radiotherapy. Sequencing was performed with immunoSEQ multiplex PCR; in TCRdb, only in-frame clones are kept and a portion is missing. The sample holds approximately 70,000 clones, about 85% seen once. The input for sequencing was peripheral blood, taken from a patient treated with proton-based radiotherapy. The receptors stem from a man of 80 years or more with esophageal cancer.

This chain joins TRBV5-4 and TRBJ1-3, with a possible D match to TRBD1 (6 bases). V dropped 3 bases and J dropped 0 bases, with 13 bases sitting between them. Germline loops: CDR1 SGHNT, CDR2 YYREEE (reference sequence). There are 16 residues in the CDR3. Written as DNA, the CDR3 is TGTGCCAGCAGCTCGGGACATACCCTCTCTGGAAACACCATATATTTT. Its protein is CASSSGHTLSGNTIYF.

The rearrangement uses TRBV7-3 and TRBJ2-6, with D unresolved. V was shortened by 5 bases and J by 11 bases, with 7 bases between the two germline ends. The CDR3 is 11 residues long. Per the germline V gene, CDR1 is SGHTA and CDR2 is FQGTGA. CDR3 nucleotides: TGTGCCAGCAGCCCACCATACGTCCTGACTTTC. Translation gives CASSPPYVLTF.

V usage is TRBV6-5 and J usage is TRBJ2-1; D is possibly TRBD1 (6 bases). The CDR3 runs 14 residues. The V end lost 2 bases, the J end lost 6 bases, and 11 bases lay between the germline ends. Germline V gene data show CDR1 as MNHEY and CDR2 as SVGAGI. The CDR3 DNA sequence: TGTGCCAGCAGTTACGGGGGCCGGGCCAATGAGCAGTTCTTC. Protein sequence: CASSYGGRANEQFF.

The chain joins TRBV7-2 to TRBJ2-7; perhaps TRBD2 as D (6 bases). With 1 base removed from V and 4 bases from J, the gap between germline ends came to 8 bases. The CDR3 runs 13 residues. The germline CDR1 and CDR2 sequences are SGHTA and FQGNSA. The CDR3 spells CASSLGAGYEQYF. The CDR3 bases are TGTGCCAGCAGCTTAGGGGCGGGATACGAGCAGTACTTC.

There are a few counts of this clone. CDR3 protein: CASSIQVDREAFF. The CDR3 coding sequence is TGTGCCAGTAGTATCCAGGTGGATCGTGAAGCTTTCTTT. The rearrangement joins TRBV19 to TRBJ1-1; no firm D call. CDR1 and CDR2 (germline): LNHDA, SQIVND (reference sequence). This CDR3 is built from 13 residues. The V end was cut by 3 bases, the J end by 7 bases, with 12 bases between.

CDR3 sequence reads: CASSMTGGSYEQYF. In DNA, the CDR3 is TGTGCCAGTAGTATGACGGGGGGGTCCTACGAGCAGTACTTC. The genes are TRBV19 and TRBJ2-7, with TRBD2 matching over 8 bases. CDR1 and CDR2 from the germline V gene are LNHDA and SQIVND (reference sequence). Trimming took 3 bases from V and 1 from J; bases not matched to a gene: 2. This CDR3 contains 14 residues. Looking up the rest from reference TRBV19 and TRBJ2-7 gives the full variable domain: DGGITQSPKYLFRKEGQNVTLSCEQNLNHDAMYWYRQDPGQGLRLIYYSQIVNDFQKGDIAEGYSVSREKKESFPLTVTSAQKNPTAFYLCASSMTGGSYEQYFGPGTRLTVT.

The rearrangement uses TRBV5-8 and TRBJ1-1; D is uncertain. Trimming removed 5 bases from V and 5 bases from J, with 19 bases in between. Germline loops: CDR1 SGHTS, CDR2 YDEGEE. This CDR3 comprises 15 residues. CDR3 residues: CASSRTPQFPTEAFF. CDR3 nucleotide sequence: TGTGCCAGCAGTCGAACGCCGCAGTTCCCGACTGAAGCTTTCTTT.

V usage is TRBV10-2 and J usage is TRBJ2-7; D perhaps matches TRBD1 (5 bases). Between the trimmed V and J ends, which lost 2 bases and 2 bases, there was a span of 10 bases. This CDR3 spans 14 amino acids. Germline values: CDR1 WSHSY, CDR2 SAAADI. CDR3 bases: TGCGCCAGCAGTGAGAATCAGGGCACCTACGAGCAGTACTTC. It specifies CASSENQGTYEQYF.

This clone has just a few counts. V and J are TRBV5-6 and TRBJ1-6; tentative D call: TRBD1 (5 bases). CDR1 and CDR2 from the germline V gene are SGHDT and YYEEEE. V gave up 0 bases and J gave up 6 bases, with 16 bases separating them. This CDR3 region has 17 residues. Written as DNA, the CDR3 is TGTGCCAGCAGCTTGGCGAGGGGAAGAGGAGGTAATTCACCCCTCCACTTT. The encoded protein is CASSLARGRGGNSPLHF. The whole variable domain, filled in from reference TRBV5-6 and TRBJ1-6, reads DAGVTQSPTHLIKTRGQQVTLRCSPKSGHDTVSWYQQALGQGPQFIFQYYEEEERQRGNFPDRFSGHQFPNYSSELNVNALLLGDSALYLCASSLARGRGGNSPLHFGNGTRLTVT.

This chain uses TRBV7-2 with TRBJ1-3; D possibly corresponds to TRBD1 (5 bases). Trimming stripped 3 bases from V and 0 bases from J, with 6 bases between. The CDR3 covers 14 residues. Germline-derived CDR1 and CDR2 are SGHTA and FQGNSA. The chain's CDR3 is CASSLTASGNTIYF. CDR3 sequence (DNA): TGTGCCAGCAGCTTGACAGCCTCTGGAAACACCATATATTTT.

The gene calls are TRBV6-6 and TRBJ1-3, with TRBD1 matching over 9 bases. Trimming cost V 2 bases and J 4 bases; bases outside gene matches: 6. The CDR3 totals 16 residues. Germline V gene sequence: CDR1 MNHNY, CDR2 SVGAGI (reference sequence). The CDR3 nucleotides read TGTGCCAGCAGTTACGAAACAGGGGGCTTCGGAAACACCATATATTTT. This gives the protein CASSYETGGFGNTIYF.

The V gene is TRBV12-5, the J gene TRBJ1-2, with a possible D match to TRBD1 (5 bases). In germline, CDR1 is LGHNT, CDR2 FRNRAP. The CDR3 is 13 amino acids. Trimming cost V 3 bases and J 8 bases, with 13 bases left between them. DNA for the CDR3: TGTGCTAGTGGTTTTTGGGGGATTGACGGCTACACCTTC. This translates into CASGFWGIDGYTF.

V and J are TRBV9 and TRBJ1-2; 9 nucleotides agree with TRBD1. Trimming took 4 bases from V and 2 from J; bases not matched to a gene: 6. Per the germline V gene, CDR1 is SGDLS and CDR2 is YYNGEE. This CDR3 has 15 amino acids. The CDR3 sequence is CASSFLDRGNYGYTF. CDR3 in DNA: TGTGCCAGCAGCTTTTTGGACAGGGGCAACTATGGCTACACCTTC.

The gene calls are TRBV10-3 and TRBJ2-7, with D unresolved. The CDR3 has 12 residues. Trimming cost V 0 bases and J 0 bases, with 0 bases left between them. Germline V gene data show CDR1 as ENHRY and CDR2 as SYGVKD. This chain's CDR3 is CAISESSYEQYF. The CDR3, as DNA: TGTGCCATCAGTGAGTCCTCCTACGAGCAGTACTTC.

The chain joins TRBV7-2 to TRBJ1-5, with D hard to call. In germline, CDR1 is SGHTA, CDR2 FQGNSA. The CDR3 is made up of 14 amino acids. Trimming removed 5 bases from V and 0 bases from J, with 8 bases in between. This CDR3 is CASSAANSNQPQHF. The CDR3 DNA is TGTGCCAGCAGCGCGGCCAATAGCAATCAGCCCCAGCATTTT.

This clone was detected a few times. The chain recombines TRBV5-1 with TRBJ1-1; TRBD1 matches 7 bases. This CDR3 is 14 amino acids long. CDR1 is SGHRS, CDR2 YFSETQ, per germline. Trimming cost V 4 bases and J 5 bases; bases outside gene matches: 8. The CDR3 loop is CASSIPRDSTEAFF. Written as DNA, the CDR3 is TGCGCCAGCAGCATCCCCAGGGACAGTACTGAAGCTTTCTTT.